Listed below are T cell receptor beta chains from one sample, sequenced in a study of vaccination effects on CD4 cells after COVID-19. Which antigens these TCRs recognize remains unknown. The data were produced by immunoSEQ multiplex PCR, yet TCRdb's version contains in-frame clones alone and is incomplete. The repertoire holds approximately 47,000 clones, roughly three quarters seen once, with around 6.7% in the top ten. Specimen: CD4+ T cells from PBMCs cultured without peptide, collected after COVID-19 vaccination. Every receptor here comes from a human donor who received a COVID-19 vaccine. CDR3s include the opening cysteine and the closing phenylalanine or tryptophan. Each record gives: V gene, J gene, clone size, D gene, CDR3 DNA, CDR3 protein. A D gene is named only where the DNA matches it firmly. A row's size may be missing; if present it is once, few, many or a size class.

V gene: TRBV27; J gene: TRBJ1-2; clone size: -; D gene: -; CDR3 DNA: TGTGCCAGCAGCCATAGAAGAAACTATGGCTACACCTTC; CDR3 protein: CASSHRRNYGYTF
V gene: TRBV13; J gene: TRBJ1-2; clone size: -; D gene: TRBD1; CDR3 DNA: TGTGCCAGCAGCTTGACAGGGTTAGGGGGTGGCTACACCTTC; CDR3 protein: CASSLTGLGGGYTF
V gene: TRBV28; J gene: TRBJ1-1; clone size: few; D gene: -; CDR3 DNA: TGTGCCAGCAGTACTACGAACACTGAAGCTTTCTTT; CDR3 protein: CASSTTNTEAFF
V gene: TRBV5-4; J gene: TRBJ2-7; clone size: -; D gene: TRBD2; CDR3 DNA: TGTGCCAGCAGGACGACTAGCGGGAGGGGCGAGCAGTACTTC; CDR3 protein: CASRTTSGRGEQYF
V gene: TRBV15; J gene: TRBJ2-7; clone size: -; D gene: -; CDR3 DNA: TGTGCCACCAGCGAGGGAATGGGAGCTTACGAGCAGTACTTC; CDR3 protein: CATSEGMGAYEQYF
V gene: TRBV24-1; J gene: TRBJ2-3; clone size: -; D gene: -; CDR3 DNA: TGTGCCACCAGTTCGGCAGGGGCTACAGATACGCAGTATTTT; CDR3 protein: CATSSAGATDTQYF
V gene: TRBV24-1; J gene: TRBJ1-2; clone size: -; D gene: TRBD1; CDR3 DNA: TGTGCCACCAGTGATTTGGCAGGGGGAAAGTATGGCTACACCTTC; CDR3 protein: CATSDLAGGKYGYTF
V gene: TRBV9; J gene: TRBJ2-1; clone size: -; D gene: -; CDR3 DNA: TGTGCCAGCAGCGTCGTACCACAAAACAATGAGCAGTTCTTC; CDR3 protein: CASSVVPQNNEQFF
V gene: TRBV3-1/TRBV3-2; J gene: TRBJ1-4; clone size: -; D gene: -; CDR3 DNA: TGTGCCAGCAGCCACCGGGACCTTAATGAAAAACTGTTTTTT; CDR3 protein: CASSHRDLNEKLFF
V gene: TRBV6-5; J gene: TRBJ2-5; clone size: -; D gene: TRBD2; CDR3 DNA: TGTGCCAGCAGCGTGGGTTTGGGACTAGAAGAGACCCAGTACTTC; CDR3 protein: CASSVGLGLEETQYF
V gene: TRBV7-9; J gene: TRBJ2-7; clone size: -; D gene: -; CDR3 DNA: TGTGCCAGCAGCGCAAGTGCGGCCGCCGAGCAGTACTTC; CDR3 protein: CASSASAAAEQYF
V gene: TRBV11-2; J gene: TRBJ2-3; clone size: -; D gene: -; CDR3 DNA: TGTGCCAGCAGCTTAGGGGTGGATACGCAGTATTTT; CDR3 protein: CASSLGVDTQYF
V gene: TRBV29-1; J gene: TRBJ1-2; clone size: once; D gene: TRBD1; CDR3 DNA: TGCAGCGTATCGCCGGGACAGGGAATTAACTATGGCTACACCTTC; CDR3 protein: CSVSPGQGINYGYTF
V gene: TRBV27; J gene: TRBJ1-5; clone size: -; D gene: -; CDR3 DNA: TGTGCCAGCAGTCCGACCCCTTATAGCAATCAGCCCCAGCATTTT; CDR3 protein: CASSPTPYSNQPQHF